Included here is one T cell receptor beta chain sequence, with context. What it binds is not known. Unique molecular identifiers had been added to the TCR beta cDNA libraries. TCRdb reanalysed the PCR reads using MiXCR and keeps one entry per CDR3 protein. The table records about 380,000 distinct CDR3 sequences, less than 40% of them present only once. J gave up 7 bases and V 0 bases, and 0 bases lay outside the gene matches. Germline V lookup: CDR1 KGHSH, CDR2 LQKENI. CDR3 length: 13 residues. This entry is derived from a study of post-analysis software for immune sequencing data. Study-wide findings and caveats: Batch-matched samples strongly co-clustered by F measure. Multiple sclerosis patients showed significantly lower normalized Chao1 diversity than controls did. Several TRBV segments were more frequent in patients than controls; TRBV5-6, TRBV5-1 and TRBV20-1 belonged to this group.

The chain couples TRBV18 to TRBJ2-4; TRBD1 agrees at 7 bases. This sequence was found in a girl aged 10-17 years with multiple sclerosis. Material for sequencing was blood. The CDR3 sequence is CASSPPGGNIQYF. In DNA, the CDR3 is TGTGCCAGCTCACCACCAGGGGGCAACATTCAGTACTTC.